Listed below are T cell receptor beta chains from one sample, sequenced in a study of blood T cells in healthy people across ages. Using its own MiXCR run on the 5' RACE reads, TCRdb lists one record per CDR3 protein. The sample has 850,000 to 1,000,000 distinct CDR3 sequences; roughly 47% are singletons. The sequenced sample was blood. Receptor source: a woman aged 55-75 years in good health. Each CDR3 is given with its conserved first and last residue. Each record gives: clone size, V gene, J gene, D gene, CDR3 DNA, CDR3 protein. A D gene is named only where the DNA matches it firmly. Size tells how often a clone was seen (once, few, many) or the class of an expanded clone, and some rows leave it out.

.	TRBV20-1	TRBJ1-6	.	TGCAGTGCCAGCCGGGAATCCTATACTCCCCTCCACTTT	CSASRESYTPLHF
.	TRBV2	TRBJ1-2	.	TGTGCCAGCAGTGAGGCCCGGTGGGGAGGCTACACCTTC	CASSEARWGGYTF
.	TRBV4-3	TRBJ2-5	.	TGCGCCAGCAGCCAAGATGGAGGGGGACTTCAGGGGGAGACCCAGTACTTC	CASSQDGGGLQGETQYF
.	TRBV7-9	TRBJ2-2	TRBD1	TGTGCCAGCACCGACAGGGGTTCCACCGGGGAGCTGTTTTTT	CASTDRGSTGELFF
many	TRBV27	TRBJ2-6	.	TGTGCCAGCAGTTTAGGTGGGGCCAACGTCCTGACTTTC	CASSLGGANVLTF
.	TRBV28	TRBJ2-7	.	TGTGCCAGCAGTTTATATCCGAACTACGAGCAGTACTTC	CASSLYPNYEQYF
.	TRBV7-9	TRBJ2-7	TRBD1	TGTGCCAGCAGCCAAGCCGCAGGGGGCGCTTTCTACGAGCAGTACTTC	CASSQAAGGAFYEQYF
few	TRBV25-1	TRBJ2-1	.	TGTGCCAGCAGTGAATATGGAGGCCCCTACAATGAGCAGTTCTTC	CASSEYGGPYNEQFF
many	TRBV14	TRBJ2-5	.	TGTGCCAGCAGCCAGAGACAAGAGACCCAGTACTTC	CASSQRQETQYF
.	TRBV29-1	TRBJ2-7	TRBD2	TGCAGCGTTACAACTAGCGGGGTCCACAATGAGCAGTACTTC	CSVTTSGVHNEQYF
.	TRBV21-1	TRBJ2-7	.	TGTGCCAGTGCCGGGACAGGGACTTTCGAGCAGTACTTC	CASAGTGTFEQYF
few	TRBV29-1	TRBJ2-3	.	TGCAGCGTTGGAGGACACAACACAGATACGCAGTATTTT	CSVGGHNTDTQYF
.	TRBV4-2	TRBJ2-5	.	TGTGCCAGCAGCCAGTCCCACAGGGCCTTACCTGGGGAGACCCAGTACTTC	CASSQSHRALPGETQYF
few	TRBV29-1	TRBJ1-2	.	TGCAGCGCCACTCCGACGGGGCGCGGGTATGGCTACACCTTC	CSATPTGRGYGYTF
.	TRBV12-3/TRBV12-4	TRBJ2-3	TRBD1	TGTGCTTCACAGGACAGGGGGAGAGCAGATATGCAATATTTT	CASQDRGRADMQYF
few	TRBV20-1	TRBJ2-5	TRBD2	TGCAGTGCTATAAGAGCTAGCGGGAGCTTTGAGACCCAGTACTTC	CSAIRASGSFETQYF
few	TRBV2	TRBJ2-3	.	TGTGCCAGCAGCAGGATTAGCACAGATACGCAGTATTTT	CASSRISTDTQYF
few	TRBV3-1	TRBJ2-5	.	TGTGCCAGCAGCCAAGAATTGGAGACCCAGTACTTC	CASSQELETQYF
few	TRBV7-2	TRBJ2-3	.	TGTGCCAGCAGCACCGGGACTTTAAGGGCAGATACGCAGTATTTT	CASSTGTLRADTQYF
.	TRBV29-1	TRBJ1-1	.	TGCAGCGTTGCTGACGGACGTACCGAAGCTTTCTTT	CSVADGRTEAFF
.	TRBV4-2	TRBJ2-6	.	TGTGCCAGCAGCCAGCCGGGACACACCTCTAGCTCTGGGGCCAACGTCCTGACTTTC	CASSQPGHTSSSGANVLTF
.	TRBV7-9	TRBJ2-3	TRBD2	TGTGCCAGCAGCTTAGACGGGAGGGCCGTGGATACGCAGTATTTT	CASSLDGRAVDTQYF
few	TRBV4-2	TRBJ2-7	TRBD2	TGTGCCAGCAGCTCGGGACTAGCGGATCTCTACGAGCAGTACTTC	CASSSGLADLYEQYF
.	TRBV28	TRBJ2-1	.	TGTGCCAGCAGTACGACAGGTGCGGGAATTAATGAGCAGTTCTTC	CASSTTGAGINEQFF
.	TRBV25-1	TRBJ2-7	.	TGTGCCAGCACCCCGGGCGGGGTCTTCTACGAGCAGTACTTC	CASTPGGVFYEQYF
.	TRBV7-2	TRBJ1-2	.	TGTGCCAGCAGCTACTCGGCTTTCGCTAACTATGGCTACACCTTC	CASSYSAFANYGYTF
.	TRBV20-1	TRBJ1-4	.	TGCAGTGCCTCCGACAGTCCTAATGAAAAACTGTTTTTT	CSASDSPNEKLFF
.	TRBV28	TRBJ2-2	.	TGTGCCAGCAGTCTCTTAGAAGGGGAGCTGTTTTTT	CASSLLEGELFF
.	TRBV7-2	TRBJ2-2	.	TGTGCCAGCAGCCCCGAGACCTCTAGAGCCAAGGGCGGGGAGCTGTTTTTT	CASSPETSRAKGGELFF
.	TRBV12-3/TRBV12-4	TRBJ2-7	TRBD2	TGTGCCAGCAGACCTGAAGCGGGATCGGGAAACTCCTACGAGCAGTACTTC	CASRPEAGSGNSYEQYF
few	TRBV5-1	TRBJ2-7	.	TGCGCCAGCAGCGTCGGAGACGACTCCTACGAGCAGTACTTC	CASSVGDDSYEQYF
many	TRBV7-2	TRBJ2-7	.	TGTGCCAGCAGCTTAGGGGGCGGTAATCCATACGAGCAGTACTTC	CASSLGGGNPYEQYF
.	TRBV7-2	TRBJ2-7	.	TGTGCCAGCAGCTTTTCAGGGTCCCCAGATCACAATGAGCAGTACTTC	CASSFSGSPDHNEQYF
.	TRBV5-1	TRBJ1-3	TRBD1	TGCGCCAGCAGCTTGGCCCGACAGGGTGGAAGAAACACCATATATTTT	CASSLARQGGRNTIYF
few	TRBV20-1	TRBJ1-2	.	TGCAGTGTTACGGTTTTCGGGTCTGGCTACACCTTC	CSVTVFGSGYTF
.	TRBV20-1	TRBJ2-1	.	TGCAGTGCTAGAGAGGGGGCCGACCACAATGAGCAGTTCTTC	CSAREGADHNEQFF
few	TRBV29-1	TRBJ2-1	TRBD1	TGCAGCGTGAGGGACAGGAGAAACTACAATGAGCAGTTCTTC	CSVRDRRNYNEQFF
few	TRBV28	TRBJ2-6	.	TGTGCCAGCAGTAAACAGGCGAGTGGGGCCAACGTCCTGACTTTC	CASSKQASGANVLTF
.	TRBV27	TRBJ1-6	.	TGTGCCAGCAGTTTATCTGAGCGCTCACCCCTCCACTTT	CASSLSERSPLHF
.	TRBV4-2	TRBJ1-4	.	TGTGCCAGCAGCCAAGATGAGGGGGGAGGCTATTCTGATGAAAAACTGTTTTTT	CASSQDEGGGYSDEKLFF
.	TRBV29-1	TRBJ2-3	.	TGCAGCGTCCTAGGGGGGGTTTCGAGCACAGATACGCAGTATTTT	CSVLGGVSSTDTQYF
.	TRBV29-1	TRBJ2-1	TRBD2	TGCAGCGTTGAAGGGGGATGGGGGACTACGGTCGATGAGCAGTTCTTC	CSVEGGWGTTVDEQFF
.	TRBV2	TRBJ2-3	TRBD1	TGTGCCAGCAGTGAATCCAGGGGGACAGATACGCAGTATTTT	CASSESRGTDTQYF
.	TRBV12-3/TRBV12-4	TRBJ1-5	TRBD1	TGTGCCAGCAGTTTATTCGACAGGGATTTTGGTCAGCCCCAGCATTTT	CASSLFDRDFGQPQHF
.	TRBV9	TRBJ2-7	.	TGTGCCAGCAGCGTAGGAACAGCGCAAGAGCAGTACTTC	CASSVGTAQEQYF
.	TRBV20-1	TRBJ2-1	.	TGCAGTGCTAGGGGGGACCCAGGGTACAATGAGCAGTTCTTC	CSARGDPGYNEQFF
.	TRBV19	TRBJ1-6	.	TGTGCCAGTAGACGGGACTCCAGCTCCTATAATTCACCCCTCCACTTT	CASRRDSSSYNSPLHF
.	TRBV7-9	TRBJ1-4	.	TGTGCCAGCAGGGCCCCTTTGGGAGGGACTAATGAAAAACTGTTTTTT	CASRAPLGGTNEKLFF
few	TRBV12-3/TRBV12-4	TRBJ2-1	TRBD2	TGTGCCAGCAGTTTAGTATCTAGCGGGAGGTCGCTAGAGCAGTTCTTC	CASSLVSSGRSLEQFF